This passage covers 32 T cell receptor beta chains from one sample sequenced in a study of OX40 agonist ivuxolimab in advanced cancers. Libraries were prepared by immunoSEQ multiplex PCR; TCRdb keeps only in-frame clonotypes and omits some of them. Found here are some 70,000 clones, around 90% of them singletons; the top ten hold approximately 1.1%. The input for sequencing was CD4+ or CD8+ T cells sorted from blood, taken in a trial of the OX40 agonist ivuxolimab. The receptors originated from an adult with an advanced solid tumor such as melanoma, head and neck, liver or kidney cancer.

V usage is TRBV18 and J usage is TRBJ2-7, with D perhaps being TRBD1 or TRBD2 (5 bases each). V was shortened by 3 bases and J by 2 bases, with 11 bases between the two germline ends. There are 14 residues in the CDR3. Germline V gene sequence: CDR1 KGHSH, CDR2 LQKENI. The CDR3 spells CASSPLSGPYEQYF. The DNA for the CDR3 is TGTGCCAGCTCACCTCTATCGGGACCCTACGAGCAGTACTTC.

The chain combines TRBV5-4 with TRBJ2-1, with TRBD2 matching over 7 bases. CDR1 SGHNT and CDR2 YYREEE come from the germline V gene (reference sequence). Losses at the gene ends were 3 bases for V and 0 bases for J; bases not matched to a gene: 18. The CDR3 length is 20 residues. The DNA of the CDR3 is TGTGCCAGCAGCTCCTCGTTCCCGAATCGACTAGCAGGCTCCTACAATGAGCAGTTCTTC. Translated: CASSSSFPNRLAGSYNEQFF. Using reference TRBV5-4 and TRBJ2-1 for the parts outside the CDR3, the full variable domain is ETGVTQSPTHLIKTRGQQVTLRCSSQSGHNTVSWYQQALGQGPQFIFQYYREEENGRGNFPPRFSGLQFPNYSSELNVNALELDDSALYLCASSSSFPNRLAGSYNEQFFGPGTRLTVL.

As regards this clone: Other DNA sequences in this specimen translate into the identical CDR3. The genes are TRBV11-2 and TRBJ1-3, with a weak D call TRBD1 (5 bases). The CDR3 extends over 15 amino acids. CDR1 is SGHAT, CDR2 FQNNGV, per germline. V was trimmed by 1 base and J by 0 bases, leaving 7 bases between them. This chain's CDR3 is CASSLGGYSGNTIYF. CDR3 coding DNA: TGTGCCAGCAGCTTAGGGGGCTACTCTGGAAACACCATATATTTT. Together with reference TRBV11-2 and TRBJ1-3, the CDR3 gives the full variable domain: EAGVAQSPRYKIIEKRQSVAFWCNPISGHATLYWYQQILGQGPKLLIQFQNNGVVDDSQLPKDRFSAERLKGVDSTLKIQPAKLEDSAVYLCASSLGGYSGNTIYFGEGSWLTVV.

The chain combines TRBV4-2 with TRBJ2-1; 9 positions match TRBD2. In germline, CDR1 is LGHNA, CDR2 YNFKEQ. This CDR3 comprises 18 residues. V shed 4 bases and J 3 bases; nucleotides not matched to a gene: 13. CDR3 in amino acids: CASSPRVAGDSGYNEQFF. The CDR3 coding sequence is TGTGCCAGCAGCCCCCGGGTAGCGGGAGATTCAGGCTACAATGAGCAGTTCTTC.

J is TRBJ2-5 and V is TRBV5-1, with D perhaps matching TRBD2 (5 bases). The CDR3 has 15 residues. Germline CDR1 is SGHRS and CDR2 is YFSETQ. V was cut by 5 bases and J by 2 bases, with 16 bases left in between. The CDR3 is CASRGYREGQETQYF. CDR3 nucleotides: TGCGCCAGCAGGGGGTACCGGGAAGGACAAGAGACCCAGTACTTC.

The table lists this clone with a few counts. The V gene is TRBV18, the J gene TRBJ1-4, with 7 nucleotides matching TRBD1. Germline V gene sequence: CDR1 KGHSH, CDR2 LQKENI. The CDR3 has 16 amino acids. Trimming removed 4 bases from V and 4 bases from J; junction bases left unmatched: 9. CDR3 nucleotides: TGTGCCAGCTCACTGACCGGACAGGCGATTAATGAAAAACTGTTTTTT. Translating it yields CASSLTGQAINEKLFF.

The chain links TRBV18 to TRBJ1-5; D is unresolved. Germline V gene data show CDR1 as KGHSH and CDR2 as LQKENI. This CDR3 is 16 amino acids long. Trimming shortened V by 2 bases and J by 3 bases, and 14 bases separated the two germline ends. The chain's CDR3 is CASSPSTSGNNQPQHF. The CDR3, as DNA: TGTGCCAGCTCACCATCCACAAGCGGGAACAATCAGCCCCAGCATTTT.

The CDR3 here is CASSPRTGVAKNIQYF. CDR3 DNA sequence: TGTGCCAGCTCCCCTAGGACAGGGGTGGCCAAAAACATTCAGTACTTC. The genes are TRBV18 and TRBJ2-4, with TRBD1 matching over 9 bases. V trimming: 6 bases; J trimming: 1 base; junction bases outside the gene matches: 7. CDR3 size: 16 residues. From germline, CDR1 is KGHSH and CDR2 LQKENI.

The chain employs TRBV6-5 and TRBJ1-2; D might be TRBD1 (5 bases). The CDR3 sequence is 14 residues long. CDR1 and CDR2 from the germline V gene are MNHEY and SVGAGI. Deletions cut 4 bases from V and 5 bases from J, with 14 bases between. In DNA form, the CDR3 reads TGTGCCAGCAGTTCCACGGGACTGACTTATGGCTACACCTTC. Amino acids: CASSSTGLTYGYTF.

The CDR3 region is CASSSDGNYGYTF. The CDR3 bases are TGTGCCAGCAGCTCGGACGGGAACTATGGCTACACCTTC. V gene TRBV5-4 combines with J gene TRBJ1-2; D remains ambiguous. V gave up 3 bases and J gave up 2 bases, with 8 bases separating them. Looked up from germline, CDR1 is SGHNT and CDR2 is YYREEE (reference sequence). The CDR3 consists of 13 residues.

The chain has TRBV4-2 and TRBJ2-3; 10 nucleotides agree with TRBD2. Germline V gene lookup returns CDR1 LGHNA and CDR2 YNFKEQ. CDR3 length: 16 residues. The trim removed 4 bases at V and 1 base at J, leaving 5 bases unmatched. The CDR3 reads CASSPSGTSGTDTQYF. In nucleotides, the CDR3 is TGTGCCAGCAGCCCTTCCGGGACTAGCGGCACAGATACGCAGTATTTT.

The DNA of the CDR3 is TGTGCCAGCAGCCCCGGGGACAGGGGACTTTCAGATACGCAGTATTTT. This translates into CASSPGDRGLSDTQYF. This chain connects TRBV9 to TRBJ2-3; TRBD1 aligns across 10 bases. Germline trimming cut 4 bases from V and 4 bases from J; bases unmatched to any gene: 9. The CDR3 covers 16 residues. Germline V gene sequence: CDR1 SGDLS, CDR2 YYNGEE.

There are a few counts of this clone. The chain carries TRBV12-5 and TRBJ1-2; tentative D call: TRBD1 (6 bases). The V and J ends lost 5 bases and 14 bases respectively, with 15 bases between them. The germline CDR1 and CDR2 sequences are LGHNT and FRNRAP. The CDR3 is made up of 11 amino acids. The CDR3 loop is CASGTTGTPTF. The DNA of the CDR3 is TGTGCTAGTGGTACCACCGGGACACCTACCTTC.

The chain links TRBV19 to TRBJ2-7, with TRBD1 matching over 8 bases. The germline V gene has CDR1 LNHDA and CDR2 SQIVND (reference sequence). This CDR3 spans 15 amino acids. After removal of 6 bases from V and 2 bases from J, the junction contained 9 bases not matched to a gene. Here the CDR3 DNA reads TGTGCCAGTAGCGACCCAGGGGGCTCCACCTACGAGCAGTACTTC. Residues: CASSDPGGSTYEQYF.

This clone was seen only once. The chain has TRBV11-2 and TRBJ2-7; D may be TRBD1 or TRBD2 (5 bases each). The CDR3 contains 16 residues. Per germline, CDR1 SGHAT and CDR2 FQNNGV. V was trimmed by 5 bases and J by 0 bases, leaving 17 bases between them. In nucleotides, the CDR3 is TGTGCCAGCAGCCCTAGGGGAGCACGTAGCTCCTACGAGCAGTACTTC. Residues: CASSPRGARSSYEQYF. The variable domain in full, completed from reference TRBV11-2 and TRBJ2-7, reads EAGVAQSPRYKIIEKRQSVAFWCNPISGHATLYWYQQILGQGPKLLIQFQNNGVVDDSQLPKDRFSAERLKGVDSTLKIQPAKLEDSAVYLCASSPRGARSSYEQYFGPGTRLTVT.

For the CDR3, the DNA is TGCGCCAGCTGCGATTGGGAGGGAACTCTCTACACCTTC. It is translated as CASCDWEGTLYTF. The rearrangement uses TRBV10-2 and TRBJ1-2; D gene unclear. Trimming took 8 bases from V and 10 from J, leaving 20 bases between them. This CDR3 contains 13 residues. Germline V gene data show CDR1 as WSHSY and CDR2 as SAAADI.

The V and J genes are TRBV6-5 and TRBJ1-4, with D unclear. The CDR3 sequence is 14 residues long. CDR1 MNHEY and CDR2 SVGAGI come from the germline V gene. Trimming shortened V by 2 bases and J by 7 bases, and 11 bases separated the two germline ends. The CDR3 spells CASSYDAQFEKLFF. As DNA, the CDR3 is TGTGCCAGCAGTTACGATGCGCAATTTGAAAAACTGTTTTTT.

This clone was detected only a few times. The J gene is TRBJ1-4, the V gene TRBV6-4; D is unclear. This CDR3 is 18 amino acids long. Between the trimmed V and J ends, which lost 6 bases and 0 bases, there was a span of 20 bases. Germline V gene data show CDR1 as MRHNA and CDR2 as SNTAGT. The CDR3 DNA is TGTGCCAGCAGGAGGGCGGCCTATCCCGGTGCAACTAATGAAAAACTGTTTTTT. Its protein product is CASRRAAYPGATNEKLFF.

This clone showed up just once. This rearrangement joins TRBV10-3 to TRBJ2-5, with 10 bases that match TRBD2. Germline lookup yields CDR1 ENHRY and CDR2 SYGVKD. This CDR3 contains 18 residues. Trimming cost V 4 bases and J 3 bases; bases outside gene matches: 14. DNA for the CDR3: TGTGCCATCAGTGGCCAAGGGGCTAGCGGGAGAGCGAAAGAGACCCAGTACTTC. Its protein product is CAISGQGASGRAKETQYF.

V is TRBV6-1 and J is TRBJ2-1, with D unclear. The CDR3 loop spans 13 amino acids. Between the trimmed V and J ends, which lost 7 bases and 8 bases, there was a span of 15 bases. Germline CDR1 MNHNS, CDR2 SASEGT. CDR3 amino acids: CASIRTLGDEQFF. Here the CDR3 DNA reads TGTGCCAGCATTAGGACCTTAGGCGATGAGCAGTTCTTC.

The CDR3 bases are TGTGCCAGCAGCAACTCGGGCCGCTCGGGGTCACCCCTCCACTTT. Translated, it gives CASSNSGRSGSPLHF. The genes are TRBV2 and TRBJ1-6; D ambiguous. CDR1 is SNHLY, CDR2 FYNNEI, per germline. Deletions cut 6 bases from V and 10 bases from J, with 19 bases between. The CDR3 covers 15 residues.

The chain combines TRBV7-9 with TRBJ1-2; no definite D call. In germline, CDR1 is SEHNR, CDR2 FQNEAQ (reference sequence). The CDR3 contains 14 residues. Trimming shortened V by 0 bases and J by 8 bases, and 13 bases separated the two germline ends. DNA of the CDR3: TGTGCCAGCAGCTTAGCCCTGCCCTCTGAAGGCTACACCTTC. Protein product: CASSLALPSEGYTF.

This sequence joins TRBV1 and TRBJ2-3; TRBD1 reflects the table's D call only, with no check against the DNA. TRBV1 is marked as a pseudogene. The CDR3 contains 15 residues. The CDR3 loop reads CTSRPQGGYTDTQYF. In DNA form, the CDR3 reads TGCACCAGCAGACCACAGGGGGGGTACACAGATACGCAGTATTTT.

V gene TRBV5-1 combines with J gene TRBJ1-1, with D tentatively TRBD1 (5 bases). The germline V gene has CDR1 SGHRS and CDR2 YFSETQ. Trimming removed 0 bases from V and 1 base from J, with 10 bases in between. CDR3 length equals 15 residues. The CDR3 region is CASSLGTGANTEAFF. The DNA of the CDR3 is TGCGCCAGCAGCTTGGGAACAGGAGCGAACACTGAAGCTTTCTTT. Using reference TRBV5-1 and TRBJ1-1 for the parts outside the CDR3, the full variable domain is KAGVTQTPRYLIKTRGQQVTLSCSPISGHRSVSWYQQTPGQGLQFLFEYFSETQRNKGNFPGRFSGRQFSNSRSEMNVSTLELGDSALYLCASSLGTGANTEAFFGQGTRLTVV.

The rearrangement uses TRBV7-2 and TRBJ2-1; 8 bases are a match to TRBD2. CDR3 length: 15 residues. Trimming removed 5 bases from V and 2 bases from J; junction bases left unmatched: 5. Germline V gene sequence: CDR1 SGHTA, CDR2 FQGNSA. Here the CDR3 reads CASSPTSGTYNEQFF. CDR3 coding DNA: TGTGCCAGCAGCCCCACTAGCGGTACCTACAATGAGCAGTTCTTC.

The CDR3 sequence is CASSSTVNTEAFF. Here the CDR3 DNA reads TGTGCCAGCAGCTCGACAGTGAACACTGAAGCTTTCTTT. The rearrangement links TRBV7-3 to TRBJ1-1; possible D gene TRBD1, 5 bases. This CDR3 is built from 13 residues. Trimming pared 4 bases from V and 0 bases from J, leaving 6 bases between. The V gene's germline CDR1 is SGHTA and CDR2 FQGTGA. Variable domain in full (rest from reference TRBV7-3 and TRBJ1-1): GAGVSQTPSNKVTEKGKYVELRCDPISGHTALYWYRQSLGQGPEFLIYFQGTGAADDSGLPNDRFFAVRPEGSVSTLKIQRTERGDSAVYLCASSSTVNTEAFFGQGTRLTVV.

Written as DNA, the CDR3 is TGCAGCGTTTCCAGGGCGAACACTGAAGCTTTCTTT. Protein: CSVSRANTEAFF. The chain uses TRBV29-1 and TRBJ1-1; maybe TRBD1 (5 bases). V lost 5 bases and J lost 1, with 8 bases in between. Germline CDR1 is SQVTM and CDR2 is ANQGSEA. This CDR3 is 12 amino acids long.

The chain couples TRBV28 to TRBJ2-2; 8 nucleotides line up with TRBD2. This CDR3 contains 14 residues. CDR1 is MDHEN, CDR2 SYDVKM, per germline. Unmatched junction bases numbered 7, after V lost 9 bases and J lost 4 bases. CDR3 sequence: CASTSGSTTGELFF. The CDR3 DNA reads as TGTGCCAGTACCAGCGGGAGCACCACCGGGGAGCTGTTTTTT. Using reference TRBV28 and TRBJ2-2 for the parts outside the CDR3, the full variable domain is DVKVTQSSRYLVKRTGEKVFLECVQDMDHENMFWYRQDPGLGLRLIYFSYDVKMKEKGDIPEGYSVSREKKERFSLILESASTNQTSMYLCASTSGSTTGELFFGEGSRLTVL.

The gene calls are TRBV5-1 and TRBJ2-3, with D tentatively TRBD2 (6 bases). V gave up 3 bases and J gave up 0 bases, with 11 bases separating them. CDR1 is SGHRS and CDR2 is YFSETQ in the germline V gene. CDR3 size: 15 residues. The chain's CDR3 is CASSSTGTSTDTQYF. DNA for the CDR3: TGCGCCAGCAGCTCGACCGGGACTAGCACAGATACGCAGTATTTT.

The chain joins TRBV20-1 to TRBJ2-5; a weak D match, TRBD2 (5 bases). There are 10 residues in the CDR3. The V gene's germline CDR1 is DFQATT and CDR2 SNEGSKA (reference sequence). V lost 6 bases, J lost 5 bases, and 7 bases lay in between. This CDR3 reads CSAKRETQYF. The CDR3 nucleotides are TGCAGTGCCAAGCGGGAGACCCAGTACTTC.

The chain couples TRBV7-9 to TRBJ1-1; no clear D gene. Germline CDR1 reads SEHNR; CDR2 reads FQNEAQ (reference sequence). Trimming cost V 2 bases and J 8 bases, with 15 bases left between them. The CDR3 is 14 residues long. The CDR3 DNA is TGTGCCAGCAGCTTATTATCGAGTGCCGGGGAAGCTTTCTTT. This gives the protein CASSLLSSAGEAFF. The full variable domain, rest sourced from reference TRBV7-9 and TRBJ1-1, is DTGVSQNPRHKITKRGQNVTFRCDPISEHNRLYWYRQTLGQGPEFLTYFQNEAQLEKSRLLSDRFSAERPKGSFSTLEIQRTEQGDSAMYLCASSLLSSAGEAFFGQGTRLTVV.

The gene calls are TRBV5-6 and TRBJ2-1; TRBD2 matches 12 bases. This CDR3 is built from 15 residues. Germline V gene sequence: CDR1 SGHDT, CDR2 YYEEEE. J gave up 7 bases and V 7 bases, and 9 bases lay outside the gene matches. The CDR3, as DNA: TGTGCCAGCGAGTTGAGAGGACTAGCGGGGAATGAGCAGTTCTTC. It is translated as CASELRGLAGNEQFF.